This paragraph reports one T cell receptor (beta chain). What it binds is not known. The assay was immunoSEQ multiplex PCR, and TCRdb's table has in-frame clones only and misses some. The profile covers around 94,000 clones, with about nine tenths appearing a single time and over 12% taken by the ten largest. This entry is derived from a study of identifying expanded T cells in peripheral blood. No infections or other immune events were documented during collection. Whole-study findings and limits: Over around two and four weeks, about 15 and 18 clones changed, versus 1.2 between replicates. Variance in clone template counts between roughly 2-week samples significantly increased with total template count across all healthy donors.

The sequence was obtained from a person aged 18 to 69 in good health. The sequenced sample was blood.

CDR3 residues: CASSGQDGTSTDTQYF. For the CDR3, the DNA is TGTGCCAGCAGTGGGCAAGATGGTACTAGCACAGATACGCAGTATTTT. This sequence joins TRBV2 and TRBJ2-3; D not certain. The germline V and J ends were trimmed by 4 bases and 0 bases, with 14 bases remaining between them. The CDR3 consists of 16 residues. Germline loops: CDR1 SNHLY, CDR2 FYNNEI.